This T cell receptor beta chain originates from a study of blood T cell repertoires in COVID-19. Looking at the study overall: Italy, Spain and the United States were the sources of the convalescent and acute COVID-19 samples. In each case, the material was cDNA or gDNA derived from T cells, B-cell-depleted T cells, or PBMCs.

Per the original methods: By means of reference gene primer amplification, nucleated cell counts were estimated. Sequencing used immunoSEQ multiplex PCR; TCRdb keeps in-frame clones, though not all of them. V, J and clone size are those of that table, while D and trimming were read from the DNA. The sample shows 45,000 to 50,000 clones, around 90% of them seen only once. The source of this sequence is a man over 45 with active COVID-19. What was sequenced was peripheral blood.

This CDR3 is CASSGEVYEQYF. The CDR3 DNA reads TGTGCCAGCAGTGGCGAGGTTTACGAGCAGTACTTC. The chain recombines TRBV25-1 with TRBJ2-7; D gene ambiguous. The CDR3 is 12 residues long. CDR1 and CDR2 (germline): MGHDK, SYGVNS. Trimming removed 4 bases at V and 4 bases at J, with 8 bases between.